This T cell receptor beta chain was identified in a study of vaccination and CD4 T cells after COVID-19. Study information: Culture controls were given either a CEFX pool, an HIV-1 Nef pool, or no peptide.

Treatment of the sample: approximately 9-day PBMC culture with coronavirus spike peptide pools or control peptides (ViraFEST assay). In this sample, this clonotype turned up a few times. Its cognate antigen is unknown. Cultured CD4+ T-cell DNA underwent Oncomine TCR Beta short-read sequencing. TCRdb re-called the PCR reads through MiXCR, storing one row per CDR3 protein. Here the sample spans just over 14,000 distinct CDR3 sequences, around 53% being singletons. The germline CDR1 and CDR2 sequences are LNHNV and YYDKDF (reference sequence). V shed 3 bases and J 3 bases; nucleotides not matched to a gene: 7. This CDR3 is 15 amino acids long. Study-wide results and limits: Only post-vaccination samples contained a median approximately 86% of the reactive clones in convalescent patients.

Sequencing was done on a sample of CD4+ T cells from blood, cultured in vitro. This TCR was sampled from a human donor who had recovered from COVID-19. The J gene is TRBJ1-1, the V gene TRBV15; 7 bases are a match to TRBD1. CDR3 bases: TGTGCCACCAGCAGTCAAAGGGGACAGCACACTGAAGCTTTCTTT. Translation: CATSSQRGQHTEAFF.